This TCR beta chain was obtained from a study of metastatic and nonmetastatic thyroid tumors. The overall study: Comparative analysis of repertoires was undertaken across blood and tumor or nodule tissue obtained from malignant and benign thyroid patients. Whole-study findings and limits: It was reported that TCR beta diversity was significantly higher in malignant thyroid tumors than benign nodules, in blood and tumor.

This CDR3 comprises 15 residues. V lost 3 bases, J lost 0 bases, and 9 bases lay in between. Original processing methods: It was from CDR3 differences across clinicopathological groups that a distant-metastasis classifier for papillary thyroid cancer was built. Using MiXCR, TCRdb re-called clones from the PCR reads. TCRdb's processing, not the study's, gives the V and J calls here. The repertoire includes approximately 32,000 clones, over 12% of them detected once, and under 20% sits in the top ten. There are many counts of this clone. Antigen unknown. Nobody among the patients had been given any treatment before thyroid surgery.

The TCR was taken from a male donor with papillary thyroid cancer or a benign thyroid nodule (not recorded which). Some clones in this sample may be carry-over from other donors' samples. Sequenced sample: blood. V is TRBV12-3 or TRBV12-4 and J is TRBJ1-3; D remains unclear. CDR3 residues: CASSLLRGSGNTIYF. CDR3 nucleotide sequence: TGTGCCAGCAGTTTGCTGCGGGGCTCTGGAAACACCATATATTTT.